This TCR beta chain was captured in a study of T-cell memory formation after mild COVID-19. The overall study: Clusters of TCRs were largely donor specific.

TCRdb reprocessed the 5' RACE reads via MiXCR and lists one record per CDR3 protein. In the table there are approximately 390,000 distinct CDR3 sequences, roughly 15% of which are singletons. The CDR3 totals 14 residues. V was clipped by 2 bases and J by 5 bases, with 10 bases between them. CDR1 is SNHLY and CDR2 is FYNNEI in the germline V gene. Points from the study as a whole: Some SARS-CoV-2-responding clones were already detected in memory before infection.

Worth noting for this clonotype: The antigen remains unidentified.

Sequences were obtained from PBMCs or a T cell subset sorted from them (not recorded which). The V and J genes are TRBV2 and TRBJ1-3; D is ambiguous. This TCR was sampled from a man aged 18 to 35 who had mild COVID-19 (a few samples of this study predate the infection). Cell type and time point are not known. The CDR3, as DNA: TGTGCCAGCAGTGAATGGAGGGTTAGAAACACCATATATTTT. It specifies CASSEWRVRNTIYF.